These 17 T cell receptor beta chains share one sample of origin, sequenced in a study of Graves' ophthalmopathy and Graves' hyperthyroidism. Amplification targeted the TCR beta CDR3 regions, with RNA transcripts as the source material. First-round RT-PCR with HTBI primers preceded a second-round multiplex PCR. In TCRdb, the multiplex PCR reads were re-called with MiXCR into one record per CDR3 protein. This table holds around 1.1 million distinct CDR3 sequences, roughly two fifths found once. Specimen: peripheral blood or thyroid tissue (not recorded which). These receptors all come from an adult man with Graves' hyperthyroidism.

In its sample, this clonotype was seen many times. The rearrangement joins TRBV7-2 to TRBJ2-6; D might be TRBD2 (5 bases). Germline V CDR1 and CDR2: SGHTA, FQGNSA. The V end was cut by 1 base, the J end by 0 bases, with 16 bases between. The CDR3 is made up of 19 amino acids. The DNA of the CDR3 is TGTGCCAGCAGCTTAGGGGAGAAATACCTTTCCTCTGGGGCCAACGTCCTGACTTTC. Translated: CASSLGEKYLSSGANVLTF.

This clonotype showed up many times. The chain combines TRBV6-5 with TRBJ1-2; 8 bases line up with TRBD1. From germline, CDR1 is MNHEY and CDR2 SVGAGI. CDR3 length equals 12 residues. Germline trimming cut 8 bases from V and 5 bases from J; bases unmatched to any gene: 4. CDR3 bases: TGTGCCAGCGACAGGGGTTATTATGGCTACACCTTC. Translating it yields CASDRGYYGYTF.

This chain links TRBV9 with TRBJ1-2, with D unresolved. CDR1 SGDLS and CDR2 YYNGEE come from the germline V gene. Trimming left V 1 base short and J 0 bases short, with 7 bases between. This CDR3 is 14 amino acids long. This chain's CDR3 is CASSVTYANYGYTF. The CDR3 DNA sequence: TGTGCCAGCAGCGTAACATATGCTAACTATGGCTACACCTTC.

This chain joins TRBV5-4 and TRBJ1-5; 8 bases align to TRBD1. Per the germline V gene, CDR1 is SGHNT and CDR2 is YYREEE (reference sequence). The CDR3 is 15 residues long. The V segment lost 0 bases and the J segment 7 bases; nucleotides outside the gene matches: 6. The CDR3 here is CASSLGGTGPQPQHF. DNA for the CDR3: TGTGCCAGCAGCTTGGGTGGGACAGGTCCCCAGCCCCAGCATTTT.

The chain has TRBV29-1 and TRBJ2-6; D perhaps matches TRBD1 (5 bases). This CDR3 region has 13 residues. Germline assignment: CDR1 SQVTM and CDR2 ANQGSEA. The V gene lost 8 bases and the J gene lost 1 base, with 9 bases spanning the gap. CDR3 residues: CSLRQSGANVLTF. The CDR3 DNA reads as TGCAGCTTGCGACAGTCTGGGGCCAACGTCCTGACTTTC.

The sample holds many counts of this clonotype. The chain couples TRBV7-6 to TRBJ1-4, with 8 bases identical to TRBD1. The V and J ends lost 10 bases and 6 bases, in that order; junction bases with no gene match: 7. Germline CDR1 SGHVS, CDR2 FNYEAQ. The CDR3 consists of 13 residues. The CDR3 DNA reads TGTGCCACGGGAGGACAGGGCGATGAAAAACTGTTTTTT. It specifies CATGGQGDEKLFF.

As for this clonotype: At one boundary the junction diverges from the germline segment, which might be a read error. J is TRBJ2-6 and V is TRBV7-2, with 7 bases fitting TRBD2. From germline, CDR1 is SGHTA and CDR2 FQGNSA. The CDR3 runs to 13 residues. CDR3 region: CASSNGAPGLSSF. DNA of the CDR3: TGTGCCAGCAGCAATGGCGCCCCGGGACTATCCTCTTTC.

About this clonotype itself: The junction shows a germline mismatch at one end, possibly a read error. The chain combines TRBV10-3 with TRBJ1-3; 9 bases line up with TRBD1. The CDR3 contains 17 residues. Germline V gene data show CDR1 as ENHRY and CDR2 as SYGVKD. The CDR3 DNA reads as TGTGCCAGCAGTTACCGCGGGGGACAGGGCTCGGGAAACACCATATATTTT. As protein: CASSYRGGQGSGNTIYF.

Ten or more counts support this clonotype. The chain couples TRBV20-1 to TRBJ2-7, with D perhaps TRBD1 (7 bases). The CDR3 consists of 12 residues. The germline gives CDR1 DFQATT, CDR2 SNEGSKA (reference sequence). With 6 bases removed from V and 9 bases from J, the gap between germline ends came to 18 bases. For the CDR3, the DNA is TGCAGTGCCCGAGGGGGGACAGCAGTGCAGTACTTC. Protein product: CSARGGTAVQYF.

With respect to this clonotype: One junction end does not reproduce the germline sequence, and a read error may be involved. The chain links TRBV7-8 to TRBJ1-2; tentative D call: TRBD1 (6 bases). CDR1 is SGHVS and CDR2 is FQNEAQ in the germline V gene. The CDR3 length is 17 residues. CDR3 protein: CASSQEIGGNPFYGYTF. The CDR3 nucleotides read TGCGCCAGCAGCCAAGAAATTGGGGGCAATCCCTTTTATGGCTACACCTTC.

This clonotype has ten or more counts. The chain is built from TRBV6-5 and TRBJ2-7; 7 nucleotides agree with TRBD1. The germline V gene has CDR1 MNHEY and CDR2 SVGAGI. The CDR3 consists of 16 residues. The V and J ends lost 6 bases and 1 base, in that order; junction bases with no gene match: 12. The CDR3 nucleotides read TGTGCCAGCAGGATGACACGGACAGGCCCATCCTACGAGCAGTACTTC. It is translated as CASRMTRTGPSYEQYF.

This chain joins TRBV10-3 and TRBJ1-6; perhaps TRBD1 as D (5 bases). Between the trimmed V and J ends, which lost 10 bases and 0 bases, there was a span of 19 bases. Per germline, CDR1 ENHRY and CDR2 SYGVKD. The CDR3 contains 17 residues. The CDR3 here is CASRPGGGFSYNSPLHF. The CDR3 nucleotides read TGTGCCAGCAGGCCTGGGGGGGGATTCTCCTATAATTCACCCCTCCACTTT.

Many counts were recorded for this clonotype. CDR3 protein: CASSVKDTGYEQYF. The CDR3 nucleotides read TGTGCCAGCAGCGTAAAGGACACAGGCTACGAGCAGTACTTC. The gene calls are TRBV9 and TRBJ2-7; a weak D match, TRBD1 (5 bases). CDR1 is SGDLS and CDR2 is YYNGEE in the germline V gene. The CDR3 length is 14 residues. V was pared by 1 base and J by 3 bases, with 11 bases between.

The chain combines TRBV2 with TRBJ1-5, with D unclear. This CDR3 region has 13 residues. Trimming pared 7 bases from V and 3 bases from J, leaving 10 bases between. The germline CDR1 and CDR2 sequences are SNHLY and FYNNEI. The CDR3 nucleotides are TGTGCCAGCATGAAAGGATACAATCAGCCCCAGCATTTT. Translating it yields CASMKGYNQPQHF.

As regards this clonotype: The germline gene is not matched at one end of the junction; a read error may be the cause. The V call is TRBV29-1, the J call TRBJ2-7, with 7 positions matching TRBD2. Germline V gene lookup returns CDR1 SQVTM and CDR2 ANQGSEA. The CDR3 has 15 residues. The CDR3 coding sequence is TGCAGCGTTGGAGGTGGGAGCGGGGATCCCTATGAGCAGTACTTC. It specifies CSVGGGSGDPYEQYF.

The CDR3 sequence: CASSLGGLRRELFF. As DNA, the CDR3 is TGTGCCAGCAGCTTAGGAGGGTTGCGGCGGGAGCTGTTTTTT. The chain has TRBV7-6 and TRBJ2-2, with a tentative D call TRBD2 (5 bases). The V gene's germline CDR1 is SGHVS and CDR2 FNYEAQ. The length of the CDR3 is 14 residues. Trimming cost V 1 base and J 9 bases, with 12 bases left between them.

This clonotype was seen repeatedly, ten times or more. The rearrangement joins TRBV20-1 to TRBJ2-5; D is unclear. V shed 3 bases and J shed 3 bases, with 11 bases lying between them. The CDR3 sequence is 13 residues long. Germline loops: CDR1 DFQATT, CDR2 SNEGSKA (reference sequence). The CDR3 region is CSASSTPKETQYF. The DNA of the CDR3 is TGCAGTGCTAGTTCGACACCCAAAGAGACCCAGTACTTC.